Described below is a single T cell receptor beta chain sequence and its context. Antigen: not known. Analysis merged second doses at about 4 or about 12 weeks. Assay used: immunoSEQ multiplex PCR; TCRdb lists only in-frame clones, some missing. Of about 67,000 clones in the sample, about 83% were seen once. This CDR3 region has 12 residues. The germline V and J ends were trimmed by 5 bases and 7 bases, with 11 bases remaining between them. This sample is drawn from a study of T cell responses to AZD1222 COVID-19 vaccine. Study-level results: Sampling that yielded the repertoires occurred only after the peak T cell response. The reported proportion of spike-specific TCRs targeting unmutated variant regions was nearly half. In a largely white British group with more females than males, clonal diversity was possibly underestimated.

The chain couples TRBV12-3 or TRBV12-4 to TRBJ1-2; tentative D call: TRBD1 (5 bases). This specimen consisted of peripheral blood, obtained 28 days after the second AZD1222 dose. This TCR derives from an adult who received the AZD1222 COVID-19 vaccine. CDR3 in amino acids: CASSRQSLGYTF. CDR3 in DNA: TGTGCCAGCAGTCGACAGTCTCTTGGCTACACCTTC.